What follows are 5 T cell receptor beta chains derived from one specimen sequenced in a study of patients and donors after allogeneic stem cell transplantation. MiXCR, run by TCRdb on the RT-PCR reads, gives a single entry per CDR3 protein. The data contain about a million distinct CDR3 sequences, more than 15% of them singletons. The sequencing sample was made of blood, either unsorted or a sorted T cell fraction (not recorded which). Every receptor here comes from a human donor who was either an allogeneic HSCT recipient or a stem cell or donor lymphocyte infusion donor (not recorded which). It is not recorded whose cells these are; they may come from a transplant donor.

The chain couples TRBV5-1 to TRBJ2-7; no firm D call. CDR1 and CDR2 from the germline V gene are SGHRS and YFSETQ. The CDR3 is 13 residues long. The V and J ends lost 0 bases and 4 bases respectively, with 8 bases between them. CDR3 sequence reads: CASSLELPYEQYF. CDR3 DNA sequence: TGCGCCAGCAGCTTGGAACTACCGTACGAGCAGTACTTC.

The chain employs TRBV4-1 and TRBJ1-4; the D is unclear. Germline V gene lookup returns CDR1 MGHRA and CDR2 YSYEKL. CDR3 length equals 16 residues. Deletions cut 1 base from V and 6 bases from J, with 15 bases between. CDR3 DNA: TGCGCCAGCAGCCAAGCTCCCGTGGAGGCTGATGAAAAACTGTTTTTT. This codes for CASSQAPVEADEKLFF.

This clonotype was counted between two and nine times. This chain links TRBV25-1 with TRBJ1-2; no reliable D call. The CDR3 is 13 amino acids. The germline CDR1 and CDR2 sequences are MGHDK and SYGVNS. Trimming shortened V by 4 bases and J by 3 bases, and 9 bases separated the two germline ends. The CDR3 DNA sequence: TGTGCCAGCAGTGGGGAGGCATACTATGGCTACACCTTC. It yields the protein CASSGEAYYGYTF.

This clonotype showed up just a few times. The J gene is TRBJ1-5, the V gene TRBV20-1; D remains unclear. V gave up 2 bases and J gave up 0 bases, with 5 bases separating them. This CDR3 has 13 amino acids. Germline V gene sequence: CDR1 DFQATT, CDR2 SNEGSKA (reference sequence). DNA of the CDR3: TGCAGTGCTAGACGGGATAGCAATCAGCCCCAGCATTTT. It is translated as CSARRDSNQPQHF.

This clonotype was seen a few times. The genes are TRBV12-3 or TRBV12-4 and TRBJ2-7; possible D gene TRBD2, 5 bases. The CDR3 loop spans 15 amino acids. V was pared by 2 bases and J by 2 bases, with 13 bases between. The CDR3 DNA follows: TGTGCCAGCAGTTTATATCTGGACTGGACCTACGAGCAGTACTTC. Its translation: CASSLYLDWTYEQYF.